This TCR beta chain appears in the sequencing data of a study of PD-1 blockade in classical Hodgkin lymphoma. Study-wide findings and caveats: The origin of the repertoire differences remains undefined, with disease activity or prior therapy as possible causes. By C4D1, CD4+ diversity increased significantly, especially in complete responders.

Germline CDR1 reads LNHDA; CDR2 reads SQIVND (reference sequence). This CDR3 has 14 amino acids. V was trimmed by 4 bases and J by 1 base, leaving 8 bases between them. Comment on this clone: The antigen remains undetermined.

Indicated time point: cycle 4 day 1 (C4D1), after 6 weeks of nivolumab. Patients all relapsed after autologous stem cell transplantation, and there was variation in brentuximab vedotin exposure. Clones were sequenced by immunoSEQ multiplex PCR, and TCRdb holds only the in-frame ones, with some missing. The table shows tens of thousands of clones, with 90% occurring only once. The chain employs TRBV19 and TRBJ1-3, with D hard to call. The source of this sequence is a human donor with classical Hodgkin lymphoma. The material was peripheral blood mononuclear cells (PBMCs), obtained before the fourth cycle of nivolumab. The CDR3 DNA follows: TGTGCCAGTAGTAGCACGGGATCTGGAAACACCATATATTTT. Translation: CASSSTGSGNTIYF.